Below are 21 T cell receptor beta chains sequenced from a single sample in a study of blood T cell repertoires in COVID-19. Assay: immunoSEQ multiplex PCR; the TCRdb copy retains only in-frame clones and omits some. The sample shows some 370,000 clones, around 87% of them seen only once. Sequencing input: peripheral blood. The source is a woman between 25 and 40 years old with COVID-19, enrolled during active disease.

The chain joins TRBV6-5 to TRBJ2-3; no reliable D call. There are 11 residues in the CDR3. The germline V gene has CDR1 MNHEY and CDR2 SVGAGI. The V end lost 7 bases, the J end lost 5 bases, and 7 bases lay between the germline ends. As DNA, the CDR3 is TGTGCCAGCACGCGGCAAGATACGCAGTATTTT. It translates to CASTRQDTQYF.

The chain couples TRBV5-4 to TRBJ1-2, with TRBD1 as a possible D gene (5 bases). Germline CDR1 reads SGHNT; CDR2 reads YYREEE (reference sequence). This CDR3 spans 15 amino acids. V lost 4 bases, J lost 4 bases, and 17 bases lay in between. CDR3 region: CASSRPEEGSYGYTF. CDR3 nucleotides: TGTGCCAGCAGCCGACCCGAGGAGGGGAGCTATGGCTACACCTTC.

J is TRBJ1-1 and V is TRBV28; D gene uncertain. Trimming left V 10 bases short and J 0 bases short, with 9 bases between. This CDR3 contains 12 residues. The V gene's germline CDR1 is MDHEN and CDR2 SYDVKM. CDR3 DNA sequence: TGTGCCACCGACAATATGAACACTGAAGCTTTCTTT. Protein: CATDNMNTEAFF.

This chain connects TRBV7-3 to TRBJ2-5; D is undetermined. The CDR3 runs to 16 residues. Germline values: CDR1 SGHTA, CDR2 FQGTGA. Trimming pared 2 bases from V and 6 bases from J, leaving 19 bases between. CDR3 sequence: CASSLLGPSAQKTQYF. The CDR3 bases are TGTGCCAGCAGCTTACTAGGTCCCTCTGCACAAAAGACCCAGTACTTC.

This rearrangement joins TRBV3-1 (or the pseudogene TRBV3-2) to TRBJ2-7, with a tentative D call TRBD2 (6 bases). The CDR3 length is 14 residues. Trimming cost V 1 base and J 3 bases, with 10 bases left between them. Germline values: CDR1 LGHDT, CDR2 YNNKEL (reference sequence). Here the CDR3 DNA reads TGTGCCAGCAGCCAAGGGGCGGGGCTCTACGAGCAGTACTTC. This gives the protein CASSQGAGLYEQYF.

This clone was detected only once. The chain uses TRBV28 and TRBJ2-7, with D perhaps TRBD1 (6 bases). V shed 6 bases and J shed 4 bases, with 7 bases lying between them. Germline assignment: CDR1 MDHEN and CDR2 SYDVKM. This CDR3 region has 11 residues. CDR3 DNA: TGTGCCAGCAGCGACAGGTACGAGCAGTACTTC. Translated, it gives CASSDRYEQYF.

The chain joins TRBV5-6 to TRBJ2-7; D possibly corresponds to TRBD2 (5 bases). V was trimmed by 1 base and J by 6 bases, leaving 8 bases between them. Germline V CDR1 and CDR2: SGHDT, YYEEEE. The CDR3 is made up of 12 amino acids. The CDR3 bases are TGTGCCAGCAGCTTGACTAGTGGCGAGCAGTACTTC. This sequence encodes CASSLTSGEQYF.

Concerning this clone: Other DNA sequences of this sample code for an identical CDR3. The chain links TRBV5-1 to TRBJ2-2; D call uncertain. Per the germline V gene, CDR1 is SGHRS and CDR2 is YFSETQ. CDR3 size: 13 residues. Trimming removed 3 bases at V and 0 bases at J, with 3 bases between. The CDR3 loop is CASSSSNTGELFF. The CDR3 DNA reads TGCGCCAGCAGCTCTTCGAACACCGGGGAGCTGTTTTTT. The full variable domain, its missing parts supplied by reference TRBV5-1 and TRBJ2-2, is KAGVTQTPRYLIKTRGQQVTLSCSPISGHRSVSWYQQTPGQGLQFLFEYFSETQRNKGNFPGRFSGRQFSNSRSEMNVSTLELGDSALYLCASSSSNTGELFFGEGSRLTVL.

V and J are TRBV7-2 and TRBJ2-7; the D is unclear. Germline CDR1 SGHTA, CDR2 FQGNSA. The CDR3 totals 13 residues. Trimming removed 5 bases from V and 6 bases from J, with 14 bases in between. The CDR3 region has the DNA TGTGCCAGCAGCCCAACACGCATCAGCGAGCAGTACTTC. It specifies CASSPTRISEQYF.

The chain recombines TRBV30 with TRBJ1-5, with a weak D call TRBD1 (5 bases). Germline CDR1 is GTSNPN and CDR2 is SVGIG (reference sequence). The CDR3 has 14 residues. V was pared by 0 bases and J by 9 bases, with 15 bases between. This CDR3 is CAWSVSAHQGPQHF. The CDR3 DNA sequence: TGTGCCTGGAGTGTTTCGGCCCACCAGGGGCCCCAGCATTTT.

The rearrangement uses TRBV4-2 and TRBJ1-5; no clear D gene. V shed 0 bases and J shed 4 bases, with 10 bases lying between them. Germline values: CDR1 LGHNA, CDR2 YNFKEQ. The CDR3 contains 15 residues. The CDR3 nucleotides read TGTGCCAGCAGCCAAGAGGGCAGCCCTAATCAGCCCCAGCATTTT. Amino acids: CASSQEGSPNQPQHF.

The chain uses TRBV5-4 and TRBJ2-7; perhaps TRBD2 as D (5 bases). This CDR3 has 12 residues. Trimming took off 4 bases at V and 6 bases at J, with 11 bases between the two ends. The germline V gene encodes CDR1 SGHNT and CDR2 YYREEE (reference sequence). CDR3 protein: CASSAPGSEQYF. CDR3 bases: TGTGCCAGCAGCGCTCCGGGGAGCGAGCAGTACTTC. The entire variable domain, with the rest obtained from reference TRBV5-4 and TRBJ2-7, is as follows: ETGVTQSPTHLIKTRGQQVTLRCSSQSGHNTVSWYQQALGQGPQFIFQYYREEENGRGNFPPRFSGLQFPNYSSELNVNALELDDSALYLCASSAPGSEQYFGPGTRLTVT.

The V and J genes are TRBV11-2 and TRBJ2-7, with D perhaps matching TRBD2 (6 bases). V gave up 7 bases and J gave up 2 bases, with 15 bases separating them. Germline loops: CDR1 SGHAT, CDR2 FQNNGV. The CDR3 spans 14 residues. The CDR3 sequence is CASTLRGVPYEQYF. In DNA, the CDR3 is TGTGCCAGCACCCTGCGCGGGGTCCCCTACGAGCAGTACTTC.

The count of this clone is one. CDR3 nucleotide sequence: TGCAGCGCCTCAACTAGCGTAGGCACCGGGGAGCTGTTTTTT. Amino acids: CSASTSVGTGELFF. V is TRBV29-1 and J is TRBJ2-2; 7 nucleotides match TRBD2. This CDR3 has 14 amino acids. V dropped 7 bases and J dropped 4; count of bases not matched to a gene: 9. The germline gives CDR1 SQVTM, CDR2 ANQGSEA.

The chain carries TRBV27 and TRBJ2-3, with 8 bases aligning to TRBD2. Germline CDR1 reads MNHEY; CDR2 reads SMNVEV (reference sequence). The junction had 3 bases not matched to a gene; V was cut back by 10 bases and J by 0 bases. The CDR3 is made up of 13 amino acids. The CDR3 sequence is CATVAGSTDTQYF. CDR3 coding DNA: TGTGCCACGGTAGCGGGAAGCACAGATACGCAGTATTTT.

V and J are TRBV28 and TRBJ1-1; D possibly corresponds to TRBD1 (6 bases). The ends were cut back, 8 bases at V and 7 bases at J, with 20 bases in the middle. This CDR3 contains 14 residues. Per germline, CDR1 MDHEN and CDR2 SYDVKM. The CDR3: CASSPVGRGDEAFF. The CDR3 region has the DNA TGTGCCAGCTCCCCAGTTGGGAGGGGGGATGAAGCTTTCTTT.

The DNA of the CDR3 is TGCGCCAGCAGTGAGAACAGATACTACGAGCAGTACTTC. Translated: CASSENRYYEQYF. The chain combines TRBV10-2 with TRBJ2-7; D remains ambiguous. This CDR3 spans 13 amino acids. Germline CDR1 is WSHSY and CDR2 is SAAADI. The ends were cut back, 2 bases at V and 3 bases at J, with 8 bases in the middle.

The chain uses TRBV29-1 and TRBJ1-1; D ambiguous. The CDR3 runs to 15 residues. Germline CDR1 and CDR2: SQVTM and ANQGSEA. Deletions cut 6 bases from V and 1 base from J, with 18 bases between. CDR3 protein: CSVVNDMVANTEAFF. The CDR3 DNA follows: TGCAGCGTGGTTAATGACATGGTTGCGAACACTGAAGCTTTCTTT. Using reference TRBV29-1 and TRBJ1-1 for the parts outside the CDR3, the full variable domain is SAVISQKPSRDICQRGTSLTIQCQVDSQVTMMFWYRQQPGQSLTLIATANQGSEATYESGFVIDKFPISRPNLTFSTLTVSNMSPEDSSIYLCSVVNDMVANTEAFFGQGTRLTVV.

This CDR3 is CASSERRDSSYNEQFF. CDR3 DNA: TGTGCCAGCAGCGAACGCCGGGACAGCTCCTACAATGAGCAGTTCTTC. The rearrangement joins TRBV11-2 to TRBJ2-1, with 7 positions matching TRBD1. The CDR3 loop spans 16 amino acids. Germline values: CDR1 SGHAT, CDR2 FQNNGV. V shed 5 bases, J shed 0 bases, and the junction held 7 bases outside the gene matches.

This clone was counted only a few times. This CDR3 reads CASSLVVGGGNTIYF. The CDR3, as DNA: TGTGCCAGCAGCTTAGTAGTGGGAGGCGGAAACACCATATATTTT. This sequence joins TRBV7-9 and TRBJ1-3; no clear D. Trimming stripped 1 base from V and 4 bases from J, with 11 bases between. This CDR3 has 15 residues. Germline V lookup: CDR1 SEHNR, CDR2 FQNEAQ (reference sequence).

The rearrangement links TRBV11-2 to TRBJ2-2; the D is unclear. Per germline, CDR1 SGHAT and CDR2 FQNNGV. The germline V and J ends were trimmed by 5 bases and 8 bases, with 9 bases remaining between them. This CDR3 is built from 12 residues. The CDR3 DNA reads as TGTGCCAGCAGCGTTCCTAGTGGGGAGCTGTTTTTT. Translated, it gives CASSVPSGELFF.